The next 27 T cell receptor beta chains were all read from a single sample in a study of blood T cells in healthy people across ages. Combining a sample-barcoded 5' primer with a J-beta primer mix, a second PCR ran for 7 to 11 cycles. TCRdb analysed the 5' RACE reads with MiXCR anew, one entry per CDR3 protein. The sample includes about 730,000 distinct CDR3 sequences, 43% of them seen just once. The sample was blood. The receptors were gathered from a woman aged 60-70 years in good health.

This chain joins TRBV29-1 and TRBJ2-3, with D maybe TRBD2 (5 bases). The germline gives CDR1 SQVTM, CDR2 ANQGSEA. The germline V and J ends were trimmed by 2 bases and 0 bases, with 9 bases remaining between them. This CDR3 contains 14 residues. The chain's CDR3 is CSVEWESSTDTQYF. The CDR3 DNA follows: TGCAGCGTTGAATGGGAGAGTAGCACAGATACGCAGTATTTT.

The CDR3 reads CSVEEEKEKLFF. CDR3 nucleotides: TGCAGCGTTGAAGAGGAAAAGGAAAAACTGTTTTTT. V gene TRBV29-1 combines with J gene TRBJ1-4; D uncertain. This CDR3 spans 12 amino acids. The V and J ends lost 0 bases and 8 bases respectively, with 7 bases between them. CDR1 and CDR2 from the germline V gene are SQVTM and ANQGSEA.

Ten or more counts support this clonotype. The chain is built from TRBV29-1 and TRBJ1-4; 9 bases match TRBD1. With 5 bases clipped from V and 7 bases from J, the junction kept 5 bases outside the gene matches. Germline assignment: CDR1 SQVTM and CDR2 ANQGSEA. The CDR3 totals 13 residues. CDR3 sequence reads: CSVRQGVGEKLFF. CDR3 bases: TGCAGCGTTCGACAGGGGGTCGGTGAAAAACTGTTTTTT.

The chain couples TRBV5-6 to TRBJ2-7; TRBD1 is a possible D gene (5 bases). The CDR3 contains 15 residues. V lost 1 base and J lost 0, with 11 bases in between. The germline V gene has CDR1 SGHDT and CDR2 YYEEEE. CDR3 protein: CASSLSGASSYEQYF. The CDR3 nucleotides read TGTGCCAGCAGCTTGTCTGGGGCGAGCTCCTACGAGCAGTACTTC. The variable domain in full, completed from reference TRBV5-6 and TRBJ2-7, reads DAGVTQSPTHLIKTRGQQVTLRCSPKSGHDTVSWYQQALGQGPQFIFQYYEEEERQRGNFPDRFSGHQFPNYSSELNVNALLLGDSALYLCASSLSGASSYEQYFGPGTRLTVT.

A note on this clonotype: The germline gene is not matched at one end of the junction; a read error may be the cause. V and J are TRBV4-2 and TRBJ2-3, with TRBD2 as a possible D gene (5 bases). CDR1 is LGHNA, CDR2 YNFKEQ, per germline. The CDR3 has 15 residues. CDR3 bases: TGTGCCAGCAGCCGGACTCTAAGCCGCACAGATACGCGGTATTTT. It specifies CASSRTLSRTDTRYF.

This clonotype appeared many times. The V call is TRBV29-1, the J call TRBJ2-5; possibly TRBD1 or TRBD2 for D (5 bases each). CDR1 and CDR2 from the germline V gene are SQVTM and ANQGSEA. This CDR3 has 14 amino acids. Deletions cut 4 bases from V and 5 bases from J, with 17 bases between. CDR3 residues: CSVVPGEGAETQYF. Written as DNA, the CDR3 is TGCAGCGTTGTCCCCGGGGAAGGGGCCGAGACCCAGTACTTC.

This clonotype was recorded a few times. This chain links TRBV5-1 with TRBJ2-5, with no clear D. Trimming took 2 bases from V and 2 from J, leaving 13 bases between them. CDR3 length: 15 amino acids. Germline-derived CDR1 and CDR2 are SGHRS and YFSETQ. CDR3 loop: CASSLTQDHQETQYF. CDR3 bases: TGCGCCAGCAGCTTAACACAAGATCATCAAGAGACCCAGTACTTC.

Worth noting for this clonotype: Possible read error: a much larger clone is one base away. CDR3 loop: CASNQGVQFF. CDR3 sequence (DNA): TGTGCCAGCAACCAGGGAGTACAGTTCTTC. The chain joins TRBV2 to TRBJ2-1, with D possibly called TRBD1 or TRBD2 (5 bases each). The germline gives CDR1 SNHLY, CDR2 FYNNEI. Trimming took off 7 bases at V and 13 bases at J, with 11 bases between the two ends. The CDR3 spans 10 residues.

This clonotype has only a few counts. CDR3 amino acids: CSVEEPSGPPETQYF. CDR3 bases: TGCAGCGTTGAAGAGCCTAGCGGTCCCCCAGAGACCCAGTACTTC. The rearrangement joins TRBV29-1 to TRBJ2-5; 7 positions agree with TRBD2. The CDR3 is made up of 15 amino acids. V lost 0 bases, J lost 4 bases, and 8 bases stayed unmatched. CDR1 is SQVTM and CDR2 is ANQGSEA in the germline V gene.

On this clonotype: The junction and the germline gene differ at one end; a read error may be behind it. The chain combines TRBV7-2 with TRBJ2-1; TRBD2 might be the D (6 bases). This CDR3 is built from 15 residues. Per germline, CDR1 SGHTA and CDR2 FQGNSA. The CDR3 sequence is CAGSLADTEYNEQFF. The CDR3 nucleotides are TGTGCCGGCAGCTTAGCGGACACAGAGTACAATGAGCAGTTCTTC.

The chain is built from TRBV27 and TRBJ2-7; 8 bases map to TRBD1. CDR1 is MNHEY and CDR2 is SMNVEV in the germline V gene (reference sequence). Trimming took 2 bases from V and 4 from J; bases not matched to a gene: 7. This CDR3 is 15 amino acids long. The CDR3 bases are TGTGCCAGCAGTTTAGAGGACAGGGTTGGGTACGAGCAGTACTTC. Amino acids: CASSLEDRVGYEQYF.

This clonotype was seen a few times. The rearrangement joins TRBV6-5 to TRBJ2-3; maybe TRBD2 (6 bases). The V gene's germline CDR1 is MNHEY and CDR2 SVGAGI. The CDR3 has 17 amino acids. V shed 0 bases and J shed 9 bases, with 22 bases lying between them. CDR3 in amino acids: CASSYSMGGGVQETQYF. DNA for the CDR3: TGTGCCAGCAGTTACTCGATGGGAGGAGGGGTTCAGGAGACGCAGTATTTT.

This sequence joins TRBV7-2 and TRBJ2-5, with D unclear. Trimming removed 6 bases from V and 4 bases from J, with 6 bases in between. The CDR3 is made up of 11 amino acids. CDR1 SGHTA and CDR2 FQGNSA come from the germline V gene. The CDR3 here is CASSSIETQYF. The DNA for the CDR3 is TGTGCCAGCAGTTCGATAGAGACCCAGTACTTC.

The V and J genes are TRBV6-2 or TRBV6-3 and TRBJ2-2, with 7 bases lining up with TRBD2. The ends lost 7 bases at V and 2 bases at J; junction bases unmatched: 10. Germline CDR1 reads MNHEY; CDR2 reads SVGEGT. The CDR3 is 16 residues long. CDR3 nucleotides: TGTGCCAGCACCACTTTTGGGGGGGACAACACCGGGGAGCTGTTTTTT. This gives the protein CASTTFGGDNTGELFF.

This clonotype turned up a few times. The CDR3 coding sequence is TGTGCCAGCAGTTTATCCAGAAGAAACATTCAGTACTTC. This gives the protein CASSLSRRNIQYF. This chain connects TRBV28 to TRBJ2-4; D not resolved. CDR3 length equals 13 residues. Trimming stripped 1 base from V and 6 bases from J, with 7 bases between. The germline CDR1 and CDR2 sequences are MDHEN and SYDVKM. The variable domain in full, with the rest retrieved from reference TRBV28 and TRBJ2-4, is DVKVTQSSRYLVKRTGEKVFLECVQDMDHENMFWYRQDPGLGLRLIYFSYDVKMKEKGDIPEGYSVSREKKERFSLILESASTNQTSMYLCASSLSRRNIQYFGAGTRLSVL.

This clonotype was found once. V usage is TRBV7-9 and J usage is TRBJ1-3, with D possibly TRBD1 on 5 matching bases. Germline V lookup: CDR1 SEHNR, CDR2 FQNEAQ (reference sequence). The CDR3 length is 14 residues. Trimming shortened V by 9 bases and J by 0 bases, and 12 bases separated the two germline ends. This CDR3 reads CARGGENSGNTIYF. For the CDR3, the DNA is TGTGCCAGGGGAGGGGAGAACTCTGGAAACACCATATATTTT.

At least ten counts were recorded for this clonotype. The chain carries TRBV28 and TRBJ2-3; 7 nucleotides line up with TRBD2. CDR1 and CDR2 (germline): MDHEN, SYDVKM. The CDR3 spans 15 residues. V dropped 4 bases and J dropped 6; count of bases not matched to a gene: 10. The CDR3 sequence is CASSSLGAGVDTQYF. DNA of the CDR3: TGTGCCAGCAGTTCCCTAGGTGCGGGAGTCGATACGCAGTATTTT.

J is TRBJ1-2 and V is TRBV29-1; TRBD1 might be the D (5 bases). The CDR3 consists of 12 residues. In germline, CDR1 is SQVTM, CDR2 ANQGSEA. V shed 7 bases and J shed 7 bases, with 16 bases lying between them. CDR3: CSGKTGVGGYTF. The CDR3 nucleotides read TGCAGCGGCAAAACAGGCGTCGGTGGCTACACCTTC.

This clonotype was seen more than once but under ten times. The rearrangement links TRBV14 to TRBJ2-5; D might be TRBD1 (6 bases). The better agreement between TRBJ2-7 and the DNA end casts doubt on the J call. There are 13 residues in the CDR3. The germline V gene has CDR1 SGHDN and CDR2 FVKESK. The CDR3 DNA reads as TGTGCCAGCAGCCAGGGGGCCTCCCTCGAGCAGTACTTC. Encoded protein: CASSQGASLEQYF.

The chain links TRBV6-6 to TRBJ1-2, with D possibly TRBD1 on 5 matching bases. CDR1 is MNHNY and CDR2 is SVGAGI in the germline V gene (reference sequence). Trimming stripped 5 bases from V and 3 bases from J, with 16 bases between. The CDR3 spans 15 residues. The CDR3 nucleotides read TGTGCCAGCAGTCCCCGGGGGGATCTTCACTATGGCTACACCTTC. As protein: CASSPRGDLHYGYTF.

The chain uses TRBV6-5 and TRBJ2-5; 9 bases fit TRBD2. Germline V gene data show CDR1 as MNHEY and CDR2 as SVGAGI. This CDR3 comprises 14 residues. Trimming at V came to 5 bases and at J to 3 bases, leaving 4 bases not matched to a gene. CDR3 bases: TGTGCCAGCAGTCCCGGGACTAGCAAAGAGACCCAGTACTTC. As protein: CASSPGTSKETQYF.

This clonotype was observed a single time. J is TRBJ1-6 and V is TRBV12-3 or TRBV12-4; the D gene is possibly TRBD1 (5 bases). The CDR3 spans 16 residues. The V end was cut by 4 bases, the J end by 6 bases, with 16 bases between. The CDR3 here is CASSSDLQGVNSPLHF. The CDR3, as DNA: TGTGCCAGCAGTTCAGACCTCCAGGGTGTTAATTCACCCCTCCACTTT.

V is TRBV5-1 and J is TRBJ1-2; D perhaps matches TRBD1 (6 bases). The CDR3 spans 16 residues. Trimming shortened V by 1 base and J by 2 bases, and 15 bases separated the two germline ends. The germline gives CDR1 SGHRS, CDR2 YFSETQ. Here the CDR3 reads CASSLSLTRGNYGYTF. CDR3 DNA: TGCGCCAGCAGCTTGTCCTTGACAAGGGGGAACTATGGCTACACCTTC.

This clonotype was detected only once. The rearrangement uses TRBV20-1 and TRBJ2-3; 9 bases line up with TRBD2. From germline, CDR1 is DFQATT and CDR2 SNEGSKA (reference sequence). Germline trimming cut 1 base from V and 4 bases from J; bases unmatched to any gene: 18. The CDR3 is made up of 19 amino acids. The CDR3 loop reads CSARAPSVVLAGISDTQYF. For the CDR3, the DNA is TGCAGTGCTAGAGCCCCGTCTGTCGTCCTAGCGGGGATCTCAGATACGCAGTATTTT.

This clonotype was counted a few times. This chain connects TRBV20-1 to TRBJ2-3; a weak D match, TRBD2 (7 bases). The ends were cut back, 0 bases at V and 4 bases at J, with 11 bases in the middle. CDR1 and CDR2 (germline): DFQATT, SNEGSKA (reference sequence). The CDR3 is made up of 14 amino acids. CDR3 sequence (DNA): TGCAGTGCTAGAGATTGGGGGGGCCCAGATACGCAGTATTTT. Protein sequence: CSARDWGGPDTQYF.

This clonotype was seen a single time. The rearrangement joins TRBV12-5 to TRBJ2-5; D is uncertain. The CDR3 runs to 12 residues. Germline lookup yields CDR1 LGHNT and CDR2 FRNRAP. Trimming cost V 5 bases and J 5 bases, with 9 bases left between them. CDR3 protein: CASGPRWETQYF. The CDR3 coding sequence is TGTGCTAGTGGTCCGAGGTGGGAGACCCAGTACTTC.

For this clonotype: A read error may explain this, as a much larger clone is one base away. The V gene is TRBV20-1, the J gene TRBJ2-5; weak D call: TRBD2 (6 bases). The V end lost 5 bases, the J end lost 11 bases, and 30 bases lay between the germline ends. The CDR3 covers 16 residues. CDR1 and CDR2 (germline): DFQATT, SNEGSKA (reference sequence). The CDR3 coding sequence is TGCAGTGCTCCTCGTTTTGCGGACAAGGGCGGGAATGAGCAGTACTTC. Translating gives CSAPRFADKGGNEQYF.